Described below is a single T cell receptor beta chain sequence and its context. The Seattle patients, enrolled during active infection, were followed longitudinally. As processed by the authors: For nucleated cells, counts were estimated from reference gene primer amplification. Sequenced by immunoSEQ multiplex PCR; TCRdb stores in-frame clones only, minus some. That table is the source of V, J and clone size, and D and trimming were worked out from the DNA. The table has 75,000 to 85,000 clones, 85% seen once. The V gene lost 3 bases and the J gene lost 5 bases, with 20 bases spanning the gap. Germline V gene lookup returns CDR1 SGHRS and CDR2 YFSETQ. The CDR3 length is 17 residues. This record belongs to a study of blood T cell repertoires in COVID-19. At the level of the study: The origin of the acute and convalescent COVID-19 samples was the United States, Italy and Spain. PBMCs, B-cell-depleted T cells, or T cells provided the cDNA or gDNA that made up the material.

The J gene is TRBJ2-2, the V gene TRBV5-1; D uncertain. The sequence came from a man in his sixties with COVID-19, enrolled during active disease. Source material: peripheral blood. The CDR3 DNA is TGCGCCAGCAGCTCGCGTGCACCGACTGTGGTAACCGGGGAGCTGTTTTTT. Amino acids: CASSSRAPTVVTGELFF.